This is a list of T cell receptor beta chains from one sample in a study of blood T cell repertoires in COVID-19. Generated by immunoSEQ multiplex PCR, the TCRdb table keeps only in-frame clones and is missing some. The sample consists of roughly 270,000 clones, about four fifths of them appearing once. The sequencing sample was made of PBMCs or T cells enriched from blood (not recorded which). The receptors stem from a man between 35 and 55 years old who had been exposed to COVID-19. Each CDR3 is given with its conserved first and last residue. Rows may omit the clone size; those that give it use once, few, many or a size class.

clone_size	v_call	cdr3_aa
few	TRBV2	CASSGSPGNRNTIYF
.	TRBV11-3	CASAGYTEAFF
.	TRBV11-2	CASSLDQVLEQYF
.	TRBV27	CASTLRETSGSKRGDTQYF
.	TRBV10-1	CAPGAGGIMNTEAFF
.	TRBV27	CASSLLENQPQHF
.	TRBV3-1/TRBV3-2	CASSQHLGLASYEQYF
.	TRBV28	CASSYEGAGETQYF
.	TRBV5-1	CASSLEGDSNQPQHF
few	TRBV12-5	CASGLNSGLRAFF
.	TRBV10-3	CAISRPSEEETQYF
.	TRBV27	CASSPDSAAGNYGYTF
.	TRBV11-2	CASSLPLGDTQYF
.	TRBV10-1	CASGREGPYTDTQYF
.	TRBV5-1	CASSLGQGGGEAFF
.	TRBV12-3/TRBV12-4	CASPWPGEGGYTF
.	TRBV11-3	CASSLDHGQAEAFF
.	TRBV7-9	CASSSGTGTLRGTEAFF
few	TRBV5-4	CASSLQGGNQPQHF
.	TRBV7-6	CASSLEERESSTDTQYF
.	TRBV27	CASSVSSGELFF
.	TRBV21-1	CATNRKGSEEQYF
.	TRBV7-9	CASSPGQGSNEKLFF
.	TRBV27	CASRSGGQPQHF
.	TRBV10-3	CAISRGQGESNQPQHF
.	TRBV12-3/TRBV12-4	CASSLLAHEQYF
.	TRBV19	CASSTFTGAETQYF
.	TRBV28	CASSPIVLNYGYTF
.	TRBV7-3	CASSLNPGQSRDTQYF
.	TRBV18	CASSPIQADGYTF
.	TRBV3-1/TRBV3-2	CASSQGAILEAFF
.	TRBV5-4	CASSLGDRPHNEQFF
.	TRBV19	CASSYDYSYNEQFF
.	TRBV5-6	CASSLVSSGNTGELFF
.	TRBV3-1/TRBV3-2	CASSQEEGSTEAFF
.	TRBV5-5	CASSWPLSGDAPYEQYF
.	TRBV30	CAWSVTGTYGYTF
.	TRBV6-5	CASRLAGGRTDTQYF
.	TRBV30	CAWSGDSRTEAFF
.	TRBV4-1	CASSQEGRTQYF
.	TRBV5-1	CASSLLAGADTQYF
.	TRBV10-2	CATSGQGTANEKLFF
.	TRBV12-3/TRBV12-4	CATTPTRTDTQYF
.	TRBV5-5	CASSFYSTDTQYF